Listed here are 30 T cell receptor beta chains from one sample, sequenced in a study of persistence of HIV-infected CD4 T cells. Their recognized antigens are unknown. This was the immunoSEQ version 4 assay in survey mode. Measured with immunoSEQ multiplex PCR; TCRdb has only the in-frame clones, and not every one. The table includes under 45,000 clones, roughly 90% detected once. Anti-CD3/anti-CD28 beads served as a nonspecific positive control stimulus. CD4+ T cells upregulating both CD40 ligand and CD69 were sorted as responding cells. The specimen was CD4+ T cells sorted from PBMCs after approximately 19-hour stimulation, collected from a patient who received antiretroviral therapy. These receptors all come from an adult man with HIV who was CMV-seropositive.

The chain is built from TRBV18 and TRBJ1-3; TRBD1 matches 9 bases. Germline V gene sequence: CDR1 KGHSH, CDR2 LQKENI. V trimming: 0 bases; J trimming: 2 bases; junction bases outside the gene matches: 5. This CDR3 has 17 amino acids. This CDR3 is CASSPPNRGLTGNTIYF. The CDR3 DNA follows: TGTGCCAGCTCACCACCTAACAGGGGGCTGACTGGAAACACCATATATTTT. Full variable domain (outside the CDR3, taken from reference TRBV18 and TRBJ1-3): NAGVMQNPRHLVRRRGQEARLRCSPMKGHSHVYWYRQLPEEGLKFMVYLQKENIIDESGMPKERFSAEFPKEGPSILRIQQVVRGDSAAYFCASSPPNRGLTGNTIYFGEGSWLTVV.

This clone occurred a few times. The chain employs TRBV6-1 and TRBJ1-2, with a weak D call TRBD1 (5 bases). CDR3 length equals 12 residues. Germline lookup yields CDR1 MNHNS and CDR2 SASEGT. Trimming pared 3 bases from V and 8 bases from J, leaving 10 bases between. This chain's CDR3 is CASSDGTIGYTF. The CDR3 DNA reads TGTGCCAGCAGTGACGGGACGATCGGCTACACCTTC.

The chain employs TRBV7-6 and TRBJ2-7; D is perhaps TRBD2 (7 bases). This CDR3 has 13 amino acids. With 5 bases removed from V and 5 bases from J, the gap between germline ends came to 13 bases. Germline lookup yields CDR1 SGHVS and CDR2 FNYEAQ. CDR3 in DNA: TGTGCCAGCAGCCGGAGAGGGGGGGACGAGCAGTACTTC. Translation gives CASSRRGGDEQYF. The full variable domain, rest sourced from reference TRBV7-6 and TRBJ2-7, is GAGVSQSPRYKVTKRGQDVALRCDPISGHVSLYWYRQALGQGPEFLTYFNYEAQQDKSGLPNDRFSAERPEGSISTLTIQRTEQRDSAMYRCASSRRGGDEQYFGPGTRLTVT.

This chain connects TRBV6-1 to TRBJ1-5; tentative D call: TRBD1 (6 bases). Germline V gene lookup returns CDR1 MNHNS and CDR2 SASEGT. V was pared by 2 bases and J by 3 bases, with 11 bases between. CDR3 size: 15 residues. The CDR3 coding sequence is TGTGCCAGCAGTGAACGGGGGCACCCCAATCAGCCCCAGCATTTT. It translates to CASSERGHPNQPQHF.

The rearrangement joins TRBV2 to TRBJ1-1, with 9 bases identical to TRBD1. The CDR3 loop spans 14 amino acids. Losses at the gene ends were 6 bases for V and 6 bases for J; bases not matched to a gene: 8. Germline V gives CDR1 SNHLY, CDR2 FYNNEI. The CDR3 bases are TGTGCCAGCAGCCAAGACAGGGGGAAACCTGAAGCTTTCTTT. Protein: CASSQDRGKPEAFF.

The chain combines TRBV28 with TRBJ1-5, with D unresolved. The CDR3 is 13 amino acids. V dropped 7 bases and J dropped 8 bases, with 15 bases sitting between them. CDR1 is MDHEN, CDR2 SYDVKM, per germline. The CDR3 DNA reads TGTGCCAGCACCCTCTTGGGTGTTAAGCCCCAGCATTTT. It encodes CASTLLGVKPQHF.

The chain couples TRBV3-1 (or the pseudogene TRBV3-2) to TRBJ2-7, with TRBD1 identical over 7 bases. V trimming: 4 bases; J trimming: 3 bases; junction bases outside the gene matches: 9. Germline assignment: CDR1 LGHDT and CDR2 YNNKEL (reference sequence). This CDR3 has 15 residues. The CDR3 nucleotides are TGTGCCAGCAGCCTAAGTAGCCACAGGGGCTACGAGCAGTACTTC. Amino acid sequence: CASSLSSHRGYEQYF.

This CDR3 reads CASSPQDRNTEAFF. The DNA of the CDR3 is TGTGCCAGCTCACCTCAAGACAGGAACACTGAAGCTTTCTTT. V is TRBV18 and J is TRBJ1-1; tentatively, D is TRBD1 (5 bases). Germline CDR1 reads KGHSH; CDR2 reads LQKENI. Trimming shortened V by 3 bases and J by 1 base, and 9 bases separated the two germline ends. This CDR3 is 14 amino acids long. Looking up the rest from reference TRBV18 and TRBJ1-1 gives the full variable domain: NAGVMQNPRHLVRRRGQEARLRCSPMKGHSHVYWYRQLPEEGLKFMVYLQKENIIDESGMPKERFSAEFPKEGPSILRIQQVVRGDSAAYFCASSPQDRNTEAFFGQGTRLTVV.

This chain joins TRBV20-1 and TRBJ2-1; no clear D gene. Deletions cut 3 bases from V and 0 bases from J, with 6 bases between. Germline assignment: CDR1 DFQATT and CDR2 SNEGSKA (reference sequence). CDR3 length: 13 amino acids. This chain's CDR3 is CSASGGSYNEQFF. CDR3 nucleotides: TGCAGTGCTAGTGGTGGCTCCTACAATGAGCAGTTCTTC.

The V call is TRBV10-1, the J call TRBJ1-1; no clear D. Germline V lookup: CDR1 WNHNN, CDR2 SYGVQD (reference sequence). CDR3 length: 13 residues. The V and J ends lost 2 bases and 4 bases respectively, with 8 bases between them. CDR3 DNA sequence: TGCGCCAGCAGTGAGAGGGAGGTCACTGAAGCTTTCTTT. It specifies CASSEREVTEAFF.

The chain has TRBV11-2 and TRBJ2-3; TRBD2 matches at 9 bases. Germline-derived CDR1 and CDR2 are SGHAT and FQNNGV. The ends lost 2 bases at V and 5 bases at J; junction bases unmatched: 5. The CDR3 totals 15 residues. This CDR3 is CASSLSSGAGDTQYF. The CDR3 DNA is TGTGCCAGCAGCTTATCTAGCGGGGCCGGAGATACGCAGTATTTT.

The gene calls are TRBV19 and TRBJ1-4; the D gene is possibly TRBD1 (6 bases). The V gene's germline CDR1 is LNHDA and CDR2 SQIVND (reference sequence). Trimming removed 8 bases from V and 7 bases from J, with 17 bases in between. The CDR3 length is 14 residues. The CDR3 loop reads CASAEGGGLEKLFF. In nucleotides, the CDR3 is TGTGCCAGTGCAGAAGGTGGGGGCCTTGAAAAACTGTTTTTT. The full variable domain, completed using reference TRBV19 and TRBJ1-4, is DGGITQSPKYLFRKEGQNVTLSCEQNLNHDAMYWYRQDPGQGLRLIYYSQIVNDFQKGDIAEGYSVSREKKESFPLTVTSAQKNPTAFYLCASAEGGGLEKLFFGSGTQLSVL.

The chain uses TRBV7-9 and TRBJ1-1; D is unresolved. The V gene lost 2 bases and the J gene lost 1 base, with 8 bases spanning the gap. This CDR3 spans 14 amino acids. Germline V gene data show CDR1 as SEHNR and CDR2 as FQNEAQ (reference sequence). In nucleotides, the CDR3 is TGTGCCAGCAGCTTACAGAAGTGGAACACTGAAGCTTTCTTT. Its translation is CASSLQKWNTEAFF.

The chain has TRBV29-1 and TRBJ2-3; 10 bases agree with TRBD1. The germline V gene encodes CDR1 SQVTM and CDR2 ANQGSEA. The CDR3 is 17 amino acids. J lost 6 bases, V lost 4 bases, and 16 bases had no gene match. The CDR3 region has the DNA TGCAGCGTTGTGGAGACAGGGGGCTTCGGGCGGTTGGATACGCAGTATTTT. It translates to CSVVETGGFGRLDTQYF.

This rearrangement joins TRBV29-1 to TRBJ1-4; D gene uncertain. The germline V gene encodes CDR1 SQVTM and CDR2 ANQGSEA. V gave up 1 base and J gave up 8 bases, with 11 bases separating them. This CDR3 has 13 residues. The CDR3 here is CSVEGEMNEKLFF. The CDR3, as DNA: TGCAGCGTTGAAGGGGAGATGAACGAAAAACTGTTTTTT.

This chain links TRBV10-2 with TRBJ2-7; D possibly matches TRBD1 or TRBD2 (6 bases each). Germline CDR1 is WSHSY and CDR2 is SAAADI. The CDR3 consists of 16 residues. V lost 3 bases and J lost 0, with 15 bases in between. CDR3: CASSDRGGRSSYEQYF. DNA of the CDR3: TGCGCCAGCAGTGATAGAGGGGGGAGGAGCTCCTACGAGCAGTACTTC.

The chain is built from TRBV28 and TRBJ1-2; D gene ambiguous. This CDR3 has 13 amino acids. V lost 8 bases, J lost 3 bases, and 13 bases lay in between. Germline values: CDR1 MDHEN, CDR2 SYDVKM. The CDR3 loop is CASAGSGDYGYTF. CDR3 nucleotides: TGTGCCAGCGCGGGGTCCGGGGACTATGGCTACACCTTC.

The rearrangement uses TRBV6-5 and TRBJ1-5, with D possibly matching TRBD1 (6 bases). The CDR3 runs to 13 residues. V lost 8 bases to trimming and J lost 11 bases, with 19 bases between them. CDR1 and CDR2 from the germline V gene are MNHEY and SVGAGI. In DNA form, the CDR3 reads TGTGCCAGCCGACGGGGACACGGCGGGGCCCAGCATTTT. Translated, it gives CASRRGHGGAQHF.

This chain links TRBV5-1 with TRBJ2-4; D might be TRBD1 (5 bases). Trimming cost V 0 bases and J 1 base, with 11 bases left between them. CDR1 and CDR2 from the germline V gene are SGHRS and YFSETQ. CDR3 length: 16 residues. CDR3 amino acids: CASSLEGNGAKNIQYF. DNA for the CDR3: TGCGCCAGCAGCTTGGAGGGGAATGGCGCCAAAAACATTCAGTACTTC.

The chain employs TRBV24-1 and TRBJ2-7; possibly TRBD1 for D (5 bases). From germline, CDR1 is KGHDR and CDR2 SFDVKD. The CDR3 runs 11 residues. V was cut by 5 bases and J by 4 bases, with 5 bases left in between. The CDR3 DNA follows: TGTGCCACCAGTGCAGGGTACGAGCAGTACTTC. Translation gives CATSAGYEQYF.

The chain has TRBV9 and TRBJ2-2, with D possibly matching TRBD1 (6 bases). CDR1 and CDR2 from the germline V gene are SGDLS and YYNGEE. The CDR3 has 15 residues. Trimming shortened V by 0 bases and J by 4 bases, and 10 bases separated the two germline ends. The CDR3 spells CASSVAQGSTGELFF. CDR3 nucleotides: TGTGCCAGCAGCGTAGCCCAGGGGAGCACCGGGGAGCTGTTTTTT.

This clone occurred once. The chain employs TRBV18 and TRBJ2-1; D unclear. This CDR3 is built from 11 residues. V lost 6 bases to trimming and J lost 8 bases, with 8 bases between them. Germline CDR1 reads KGHSH; CDR2 reads LQKENI. In DNA form, the CDR3 reads TGTGCCAGCTCTTCGCGCGATGAGCAGTTCTTC. Protein product: CASSSRDEQFF.

V and J are TRBV19 and TRBJ2-6, with D uncertain. CDR3 length equals 17 residues. Deletions cut 3 bases from V and 1 base from J, with 13 bases between. Germline CDR1 LNHDA, CDR2 SQIVND (reference sequence). The CDR3: CASSMKGGTSGANVLTF. As DNA, the CDR3 is TGTGCCAGTAGTATGAAGGGCGGAACTTCTGGGGCCAACGTCCTGACTTTC.

V is TRBV2 and J is TRBJ2-7, with a weak D call TRBD1 (5 bases). The CDR3 covers 14 residues. Germline values: CDR1 SNHLY, CDR2 FYNNEI. Trimming took off 1 base at V and 10 bases at J, with 17 bases between the two ends. The CDR3 is CASSEGQATGPQYF. CDR3 DNA: TGTGCCAGCAGTGAAGGGCAGGCTACAGGTCCACAGTACTTC. The complete variable domain, with remaining parts taken from reference TRBV2 and TRBJ2-7, reads EPEVTQTPSHQVTQMGQEVILRCVPISNHLYFYWYRQILGQKVEFLVSFYNNEISEKSEIFDDQFSVERPDGSNFTLKIRSTKLEDSAMYFCASSEGQATGPQYFGPGTRLTVT.

V and J are TRBV28 and TRBJ1-3; 7 nucleotides agree with TRBD1. Germline trimming cut 6 bases from V and 7 bases from J; bases unmatched to any gene: 9. The CDR3 spans 14 residues. The germline V gene has CDR1 MDHEN and CDR2 SYDVKM. CDR3 loop: CASSLQGRRNTIYF. The CDR3 coding sequence is TGTGCCAGCAGCCTACAGGGGAGACGGAACACCATATATTTT.

The chain uses TRBV2 and TRBJ2-7; TRBD2 matches 10 bases. Germline CDR1 SNHLY, CDR2 FYNNEI. The V gene end was trimmed by 4 bases and the J gene end by 12 bases; junction bases not matched to a gene: 18. The CDR3 runs 16 residues. This chain's CDR3 is CASSAEGSGGAPVPYF. For the CDR3, the DNA is TGTGCCAGCAGTGCCGAGGGGAGCGGGGGGGCCCCTGTCCCGTACTTC.

The chain joins TRBV7-6 to TRBJ2-7, with 9 bases lining up with TRBD1. The germline V gene has CDR1 SGHVS and CDR2 FNYEAQ. The trim removed 3 bases at V and 4 bases at J, leaving 4 bases unmatched. The CDR3 is 14 residues long. The CDR3 DNA reads TGTGCCAGCAGCTTGGGGACAGGGAGATACGAGCAGTACTTC. It codes for CASSLGTGRYEQYF.

J is TRBJ1-1 and V is TRBV14; unclear D gene. Germline CDR1 is SGHDN and CDR2 is FVKESK. CDR3 length: 12 amino acids. Trimming removed 4 bases at V and 5 bases at J, with 8 bases between. The CDR3 region has the DNA TGTGCCAGCAGCCTTCGAGGGACTGAAGCTTTCTTT. It is translated as CASSLRGTEAFF. Looking up the rest from reference TRBV14 and TRBJ1-1 gives the full variable domain: EAGVTQFPSHSVIEKGQTVTLRCDPISGHDNLYWYRRVMGKEIKFLLHFVKESKQDESGMPNNRFLAERTGGTYSTLKVQPAELEDSGVYFCASSLRGTEAFFGQGTRLTVV.

V usage is TRBV6-6 and J usage is TRBJ2-3; D gene uncertain. Trimming removed 5 bases at V and 6 bases at J, with 24 bases between. CDR3 length: 17 residues. Germline loops: CDR1 MNHNY, CDR2 SVGAGI (reference sequence). CDR3 loop: CASSPNRATPVYDTQYF. CDR3 DNA: TGTGCCAGCAGTCCGAACCGGGCCACACCTGTCTATGATACGCAGTATTTT.

The chain combines TRBV12-3 or TRBV12-4 with TRBJ1-6; weak D call: TRBD1 (5 bases). V was clipped by 6 bases and J by 8 bases, with 8 bases between them. There are 12 residues in the CDR3. The DNA for the CDR3 is TGTGCCAGCAGCGCAGGGTATTCACCCCTCCACTTT. Its protein is CASSAGYSPLHF.